The clone carrying this T cell receptor (beta chain) was seen many times. What it binds is not known. The entry originates in a study of identical twins. General study findings and limits: A cross-sectional statistical analysis, not follow-up of the same donors, supported the conclusions.

One entry per CDR3 protein, called by TCRdb with MiXCR from the 5' RACE reads. The sample yields 500,000 or so distinct CDR3 sequences, approximately 15% seen once. V lost 5 bases and J lost 7, with 12 bases in between. From germline, CDR1 is MNHEY and CDR2 SVGEGT. The CDR3 runs 13 residues. This sample also appeared in a second study, on yellow fever vaccine responses in identical twins.

The chain recombines TRBV6-2 or TRBV6-3 with TRBJ2-1; a weak D match, TRBD1 (6 bases). The sequenced sample was CD4+ T cells sorted from blood. The TCR comes from a woman aged 18-29 years in good health. The CDR3 reads CASSAQGVNEQFF. The DNA for the CDR3 is TGTGCCAGCAGTGCACAGGGAGTAAATGAGCAGTTCTTC.